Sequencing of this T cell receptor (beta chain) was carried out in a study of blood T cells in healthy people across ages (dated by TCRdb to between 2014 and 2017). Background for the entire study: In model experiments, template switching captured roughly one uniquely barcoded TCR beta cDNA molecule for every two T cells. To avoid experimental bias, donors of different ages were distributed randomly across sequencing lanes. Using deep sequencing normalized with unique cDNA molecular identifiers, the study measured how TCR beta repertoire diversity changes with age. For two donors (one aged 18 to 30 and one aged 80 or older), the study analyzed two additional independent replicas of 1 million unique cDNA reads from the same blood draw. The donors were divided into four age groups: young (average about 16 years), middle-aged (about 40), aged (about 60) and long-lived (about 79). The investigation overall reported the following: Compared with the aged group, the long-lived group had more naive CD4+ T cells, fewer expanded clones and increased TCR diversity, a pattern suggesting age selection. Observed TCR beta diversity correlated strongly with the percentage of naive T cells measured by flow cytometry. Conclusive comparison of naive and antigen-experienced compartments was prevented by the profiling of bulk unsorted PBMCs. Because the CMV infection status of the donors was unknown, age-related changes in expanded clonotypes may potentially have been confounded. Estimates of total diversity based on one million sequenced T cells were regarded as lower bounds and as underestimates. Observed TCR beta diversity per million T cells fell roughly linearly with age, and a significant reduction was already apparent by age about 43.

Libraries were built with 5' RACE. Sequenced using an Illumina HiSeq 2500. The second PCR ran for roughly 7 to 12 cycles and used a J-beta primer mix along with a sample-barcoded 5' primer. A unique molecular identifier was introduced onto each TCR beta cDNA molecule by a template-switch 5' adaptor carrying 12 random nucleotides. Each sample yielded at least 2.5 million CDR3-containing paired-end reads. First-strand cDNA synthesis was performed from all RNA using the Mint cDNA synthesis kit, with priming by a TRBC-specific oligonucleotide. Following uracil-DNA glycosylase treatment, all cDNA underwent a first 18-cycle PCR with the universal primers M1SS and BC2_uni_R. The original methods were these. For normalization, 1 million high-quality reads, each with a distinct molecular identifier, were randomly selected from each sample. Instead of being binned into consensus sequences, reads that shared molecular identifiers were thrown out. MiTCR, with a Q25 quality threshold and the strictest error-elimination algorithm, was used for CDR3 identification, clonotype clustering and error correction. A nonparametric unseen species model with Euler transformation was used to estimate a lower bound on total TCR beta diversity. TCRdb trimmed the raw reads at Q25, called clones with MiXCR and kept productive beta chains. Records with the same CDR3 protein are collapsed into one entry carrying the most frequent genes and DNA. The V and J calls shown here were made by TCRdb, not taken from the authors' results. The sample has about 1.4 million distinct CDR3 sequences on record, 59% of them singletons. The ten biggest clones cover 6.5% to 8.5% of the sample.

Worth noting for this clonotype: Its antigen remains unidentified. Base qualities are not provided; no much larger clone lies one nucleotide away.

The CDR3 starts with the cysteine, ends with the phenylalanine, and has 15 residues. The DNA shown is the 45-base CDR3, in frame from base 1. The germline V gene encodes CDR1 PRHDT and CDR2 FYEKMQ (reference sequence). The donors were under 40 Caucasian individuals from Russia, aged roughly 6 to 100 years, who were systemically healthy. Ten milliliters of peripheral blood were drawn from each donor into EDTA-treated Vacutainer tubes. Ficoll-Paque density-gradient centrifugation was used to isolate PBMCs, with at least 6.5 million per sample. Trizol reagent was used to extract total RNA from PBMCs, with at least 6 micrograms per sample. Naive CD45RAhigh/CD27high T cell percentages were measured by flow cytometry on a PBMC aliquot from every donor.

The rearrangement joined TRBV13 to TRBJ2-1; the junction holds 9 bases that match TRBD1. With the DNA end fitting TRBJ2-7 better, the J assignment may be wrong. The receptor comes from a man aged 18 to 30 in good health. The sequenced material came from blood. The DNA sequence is TGTGCCAGCAGCCCCCGAGGACAGGGGCGCCCTGAGCAGTACTTC. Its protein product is CASSPRGQGRPEQYF.